This is a list of T cell receptor beta chains from one sample in a study of metastatic and nonmetastatic thyroid tumors. TCRdb recomputed clones from the PCR reads via MiXCR. This sample has 15,000 to 20,000 clones, with approximately 30% found just once. Sequenced sample: tumor tissue. The receptors originated from a male donor with papillary thyroid cancer or a benign thyroid nodule (not recorded which). Some clones in this sample may be carry-over from other donors' samples. The CDR3 runs from the conserved cysteine through the conserved F or W. A D gene is named only where the DNA matches it firmly. Size values are once, few and many counts, or a class for expanded clones, and some rows have none.

J gene | D gene | V gene | clone size | CDR3 protein | CDR3 DNA
TRBJ2-3 | - | TRBV7-9 | - | CASSQDGGGSQYF | TGTGCCAGCAGCCAAGACGGTGGGGGATCGCAGTATTTT
TRBJ2-3 | TRBD2 | TRBV20-1 | many | CSAPGAGGDDTQYF | TGCAGTGCTCCTGGAGCGGGAGGCGATGATACGCAGTATTTT
TRBJ1-1 | - | TRBV6-1 | medium-sized | CASTRRRNTEAFF | TGTGCCAGCACTCGGCGGAGGAACACTGAAGCTTTCTTT
TRBJ2-1 | - | TRBV6-5 | many | CASSYSLWGAHNEQFF | TGTGCCAGCAGTTACTCGTTGTGGGGGGCCCACAATGAGCAGTTCTTC
TRBJ1-5 | - | TRBV28 | many | CASSSFGSGGNQPQHF | TGTGCCAGCAGTTCTTTTGGATCCGGGGGCAATCAGCCCCAGCATTTT
TRBJ2-7 | - | TRBV19 | many | CASSIDHEGVSYEQYF | TGTGCCAGTAGTATAGATCACGAGGGAGTCTCCTACGAGCAGTACTTC
TRBJ1-1 | - | TRBV7-3 | many | CASSLQWGTEAFF | TGTGCCAGCAGCTTACAGTGGGGGACTGAAGCTTTCTTT
TRBJ1-6 | TRBD1 | TRBV19 | medium-sized | CASSPWGQGISPLHF | TGTGCCAGTAGTCCGTGGGGACAGGGGATTTCACCCCTCCACTTT
TRBJ1-1 | - | TRBV20-1 | few | CMGAIFNTEAFF | TGCATGGGGGCGATATTTAACACTGAAGCTTTCTTT
TRBJ2-7 | - | TRBV15 | - | CSTIRDGSFYEQYF | TGTTCCACCATCAGAGACGGGTCGTTCTACGAGCAGTACTTC
TRBJ2-7 | - | TRBV15 | medium-sized | CATSRDGRFYEQYF | TGTGCCACCAGCAGAGATGGGCGTTTCTACGAGCAGTACTTC
TRBJ1-1 | - | TRBV28 | - | CASSPPVRMDEAFF | TGTGCCAGCAGTCCACCCGTGCGGATGGATGAAGCTTTCTTT
TRBJ1-2 | - | TRBV28 | many | CASSTRTLLHYGYTF | TGTGCCAGCAGTACAAGGACACTTCTTCACTATGGCTACACCTTC